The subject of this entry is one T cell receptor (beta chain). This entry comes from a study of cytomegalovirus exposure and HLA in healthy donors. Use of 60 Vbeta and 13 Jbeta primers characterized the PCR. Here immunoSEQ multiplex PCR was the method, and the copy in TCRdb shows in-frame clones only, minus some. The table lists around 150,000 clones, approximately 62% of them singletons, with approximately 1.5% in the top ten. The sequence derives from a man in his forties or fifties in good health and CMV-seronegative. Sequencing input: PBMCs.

The CDR3 DNA reads as TGCGCCAGCAGCATAGGAACTAGCGGGGGTGTGGATGAGCAGTTCTTC. It codes for CASSIGTSGGVDEQFF. This chain links TRBV5-1 with TRBJ2-1, with TRBD2 matching over 11 bases. V was clipped by 4 bases and J by 8 bases; unmatched bases: 11. CDR1 is SGHRS, CDR2 YFSETQ, per germline. The CDR3 runs 16 residues.